The 14 T cell receptor beta chains listed next were all sequenced from one sample in a study of PD-1 blockade in classical Hodgkin lymphoma. Produced via immunoSEQ multiplex PCR; TCRdb's table is partial and in-frame only. The table lists about 43,000 clones, roughly 70% of them singletons. All trial patients relapsed after autologous stem cell transplantation. This sample comprised peripheral blood mononuclear cells (PBMCs), obtained before the second cycle of nivolumab. These receptors were taken from a human donor with classical Hodgkin lymphoma.

The chain is built from TRBV28 and TRBJ1-2; TRBD1 matches 10 bases. The germline gives CDR1 MDHEN, CDR2 SYDVKM. The CDR3 runs 15 residues. V was clipped by 7 bases and J by 4 bases; unmatched bases: 9. The CDR3 nucleotides read TGTGCCAGCATCCCCTTGGGACAGGGGAGCTATGGCTACACCTTC. As protein: CASIPLGQGSYGYTF.

The genes are TRBV7-2 and TRBJ2-3; D is possibly TRBD1 or TRBD2 (5 bases each). Looked up from germline, CDR1 is SGHTA and CDR2 is FQGNSA. Trimming took off 3 bases at V and 0 bases at J, with 10 bases between the two ends. The CDR3 length is 15 residues. For the CDR3, the DNA is TGTGCCAGCAGCTTGATTGGGACCAGCACAGATACGCAGTATTTT. Translated, it gives CASSLIGTSTDTQYF. Combining the CDR3 with reference TRBV7-2 and TRBJ2-3 gives the whole variable domain GAGVSQSPSNKVTEKGKDVELRCDPISGHTALYWYRQSLGQGLEFLIYFQGNSAPDKSGLPSDRFSAERTGGSVSTLTIQRTQQEDSAVYLCASSLIGTSTDTQYFGPGTRLTVL.

This chain connects TRBV6-5 to TRBJ2-5, with unresolved D. V dropped 0 bases and J dropped 4 bases, with 6 bases sitting between them. The length of the CDR3 is 13 residues. In germline, CDR1 is MNHEY, CDR2 SVGAGI. The CDR3 loop is CASSYSTAETQYF. The CDR3, as DNA: TGTGCCAGCAGTTACTCGACCGCAGAGACCCAGTACTTC.

The CDR3 spells CASSLQGGSTDTQYF. CDR3 DNA: TGTGCCAGCAGCCTCCAGGGAGGGAGCACAGATACGCAGTATTTT. This sequence joins TRBV5-5 and TRBJ2-3, with 7 nucleotides matching TRBD2. CDR3 length equals 15 residues. The germline gives CDR1 SGHKS, CDR2 YYEKEE (reference sequence). Trimming at V came to 4 bases and at J to 0 bases, leaving 5 bases not matched to a gene.

This chain uses TRBV4-3 with TRBJ2-1; TRBD1 might be the D (5 bases). V dropped 1 base and J dropped 0 bases, with 7 bases sitting between them. The germline CDR1 and CDR2 sequences are LGHNA and YSLEER. This CDR3 has 15 residues. The CDR3 spells CASSQVDNSYNEQFF. DNA for the CDR3: TGCGCCAGCAGCCAAGTGGACAACTCCTACAATGAGCAGTTCTTC.

This rearrangement joins TRBV4-3 to TRBJ2-7; D is unclear. The CDR3 loop spans 15 amino acids. CDR1 and CDR2 (germline): LGHNA, YSLEER. The V gene lost 1 base and the J gene lost 4 bases, with 14 bases spanning the gap. CDR3 nucleotide sequence: TGCGCCAGCAGCCAAGGCTGGCTAGTGGAGTACGAGCAGTACTTC. Encoded protein: CASSQGWLVEYEQYF.

The chain links TRBV9 to TRBJ2-7; D may be TRBD1 (6 bases). The germline V gene encodes CDR1 SGDLS and CDR2 YYNGEE. V shed 3 bases and J shed 1 base, with 11 bases lying between them. The CDR3 spans 14 residues. The CDR3 DNA sequence: TGTGCCAGCAGCGGCGGACAGAATTCCTACGAGCAGTACTTC. Protein product: CASSGGQNSYEQYF.

V is TRBV13 and J is TRBJ2-7; D is ambiguous. Per germline, CDR1 PRHDT and CDR2 FYEKMQ (reference sequence). This CDR3 has 12 residues. V was shortened by 4 bases and J by 3 bases, with 7 bases between the two germline ends. CDR3 region: CASSYENYEQYF. The CDR3 nucleotides read TGTGCCAGCAGCTACGAGAACTACGAGCAGTACTTC.

V and J are TRBV6-6 and TRBJ1-6, with D perhaps TRBD1 (5 bases). CDR1 and CDR2 (germline): MNHNY, SVGAGI (reference sequence). V was cut by 5 bases and J by 7 bases, with 12 bases left in between. The CDR3 is made up of 14 amino acids. CDR3 sequence reads: CASSPGTGNSPLHF. In nucleotides, the CDR3 is TGTGCCAGCAGTCCCGGGACGGGAAATTCACCCCTCCACTTT.

J is TRBJ2-1 and V is TRBV30; a possible D gene is TRBD2 (6 bases). Germline V gene sequence: CDR1 GTSNPN, CDR2 SVGIG (reference sequence). Trimming stripped 3 bases from V and 2 bases from J, with 14 bases between. CDR3 length equals 15 residues. Here the CDR3 reads CAWRHRRDPYNEQFF. In nucleotides, the CDR3 is TGTGCCTGGAGGCACCGGAGGGACCCCTACAATGAGCAGTTCTTC. The full variable domain, rest sourced from reference TRBV30 and TRBJ2-1, is SQTIHQWPATLVQPVGSPLSLECTVEGTSNPNLYWYRQAAGRGLQLLFYSVGIGQISSEVPQNLSASRPQDRQFILSSKKLLLSDSGFYLCAWRHRRDPYNEQFFGPGTRLTVL.

The rearrangement uses TRBV28 and TRBJ1-2; D is ambiguous. The CDR3 has 15 residues. Germline V CDR1 and CDR2: MDHEN, SYDVKM. V lost 3 bases, J lost 4 bases, and 15 bases lay in between. This CDR3 reads CASSFGQPRSYGYTF. The CDR3 DNA reads TGTGCCAGCAGTTTCGGGCAGCCTCGTTCCTATGGCTACACCTTC.

The chain links TRBV28 to TRBJ1-1; D remains ambiguous. The CDR3 consists of 15 residues. Germline V gene data show CDR1 as MDHEN and CDR2 as SYDVKM. V was trimmed by 5 bases and J by 2 bases, leaving 15 bases between them. CDR3 residues: CASSLYTNLNTEAFF. CDR3 nucleotide sequence: TGTGCCAGCAGTCTCTACACGAACTTAAACACTGAAGCTTTCTTT.

This clone was counted once. The rearrangement uses TRBV13 and TRBJ2-7; unclear D gene. Trimming pared 5 bases from V and 1 base from J, leaving 9 bases between. CDR3 length: 13 amino acids. CDR1 and CDR2 from the germline V gene are PRHDT and FYEKMQ (reference sequence). The CDR3, as DNA: TGTGCCAGCAGCCCCACGGGTTCCTACGAGCAGTACTTC. Translation: CASSPTGSYEQYF. The whole variable domain, remainder taken from reference TRBV13 and TRBJ2-7, is AAGVIQSPRHLIKEKRETATLKCYPIPRHDTVYWYQQGPGQDPQFLISFYEKMQSDKGSIPDRFSAQQFSDYHSELNMSSLELGDSALYFCASSPTGSYEQYFGPGTRLTVT.

This clone has just a few counts. V gene TRBV29-1 combines with J gene TRBJ1-1; the match to TRBD1 covers 8 bases. Unmatched junction bases numbered 2, after V lost 6 bases and J lost 2 bases. The CDR3 totals 12 residues. The germline V gene has CDR1 SQVTM and CDR2 ANQGSEA. Here the CDR3 reads CSVGTGNTEAFF. In nucleotides, the CDR3 is TGCAGCGTCGGGACAGGTAACACTGAAGCTTTCTTT.